The sequence of this T cell receptor beta chain was determined in a study of OX40 agonist ivuxolimab in advanced cancers. A note on the overall study: The costimulatory receptor OX40 (CD134) was targeted by ivuxolimab, a fully human IgG2 agonistic monoclonal antibody. In the dose-escalation cohort, 82.7% of patients were male, and the mean age was roughly 60 years, with a range of roughly 20 to 79. Intravenous ivuxolimab was administered to patients every 2 weeks at six dose levels: 0.01, 0.1, 0.3, 1.5, 3 and 10 mg/kg. Partial responses were achieved by three dose-escalation patients, of whom one had hepatocellular carcinoma and two had cutaneous melanoma. The paper reports the monotherapy dose-escalation portion (N of about 56 patients) of the phase I ivuxolimab trial. Patients were allowed to have had prior anti-PD-1, anti-PD-L1 or anti-CTLA-4 therapy, and 40% of the dose-escalation patients had been treated with checkpoint inhibitors. The point of sequencing TCRbeta in the periphery was to test whether ivuxolimab changed TCR sequence diversity and drove clonal T-cell expansion. Among the 50 to 55 dose-escalation patients, some 19 had hepatocellular carcinoma, 15 or so melanoma, 9 renal cell carcinoma and 9 head and neck cancer.

With respect to this clone: What this receptor recognizes is not known. No much larger clone is present one base from it, and per-base qualities are unavailable.

V is clipped by 6 bases and J by 8 bases, and the sequence between their germline boundaries is 19 bases long. CDR1 SQVTM and CDR2 ANQGSEA are derived from the germline V gene. The CDR3 contains 13 residues, cysteine and phenylalanine counted. Just CDR3 DNA is preserved here, 39 bases in frame from base 1. Genomic DNA was isolated from the sorted cells so that the TCRbeta CDR3 region could be sequenced. TCRbeta CDR3 regions were sequenced using the immunoSEQ Assay. The source is immuneACCESS, and TCRdb retained only in-frame sequences with V and J called. Part of the clones is not carried over; for the studies checked, unresolved V genes explain less than half of this, and the remainder is unexplained. The sample records 35,000 to 50,000 clones, about 86% of which are singletons. Together, the top ten hold 20% to 25% of the sample. The trial excluded patients who had a history of autoimmune disease or who were on systemic immunosuppression. Peripheral blood for TCR sequencing was collected from all dose cohorts at baseline, on cycle 4 day 1, and on cycle 7 day 1. Samples came from an open-label, multicenter, first-in-human phase I dose-escalation trial of ivuxolimab. Adults with locally advanced or metastatic head and neck squamous cell, hepatocellular, melanoma or renal cell carcinoma were enrolled in the trial. Before TCR sequencing, CD4+ T cells and CD8+ T cells from peripheral blood were sorted into separate populations.

Overall study results and their limits: In partial responders in the 0.1-3.0 mg/kg groups, normalized peripheral clonal expansion was found to be among the lowest, especially among CD8+ T cells. At doses from 0.1 to 3.0 mg/kg, clonal expansion was seen in both CD4+ and CD8+ blood T cells between baseline and week 6. Low levels of normalized T-cell clonal expansion were also seen in some patients who did not respond. After ivuxolimab, CD8+ T cells had more expanded clones than CD4+ T cells on average. The antigen specificity of the clonally expanded peripheral T cells was not determined.

This material consisted of CD4+ or CD8+ T cells sorted from blood, taken in a trial of the OX40 agonist ivuxolimab. In this chain, TRBV29-1 is recombined with TRBJ1-2; the D gene is unclear. This TCR came from an adult with an advanced solid tumor such as melanoma, head and neck, liver or kidney cancer. The sequenced DNA is TGCAGCGTCACAGAAATTAGGTTGGGGGGCTACACCTTC. This yields the protein CSVTEIRLGGYTF. When the CDR3 is completed using the reference TRBV29-1 and TRBJ1-2 genes on either side, the full variable domain is SAVISQKPSRDICQRGTSLTIQCQVDSQVTMMFWYRQQPGQSLTLIATANQGSEATYESGFVIDKFPISRPNLTFSTLTVSNMSPEDSSIYLCSVTEIRLGGYTFGSGTRLTVV.